A selection of T cell receptor beta chains follows, all from one sample in a study of cytomegalovirus exposure and HLA in healthy donors. Data came from immunoSEQ multiplex PCR; TCRdb stores just in-frame clones and leaves some out. Of around 180,000 clones listed, approximately 80% are singletons. The specimen was PBMCs. The receptors derive from a man aged 18 to 30 in good health and CMV-seronegative. The CDR3 runs from the conserved cysteine through the conserved F or W. A D gene is named only where the DNA matches it firmly. A row's size may be missing; if present it is once, few, many or a size class.

d_gene | j_gene | v_gene | abundance | len | CDR3nt | CDR3aa
TRBD2 | TRBJ2-5 | TRBV28 | - | 15 | TGTGCCAGCAGTCGACTAGCGGGAATCCAAGAGACCCAGTACTTC | CASSRLAGIQETQYF
- | TRBJ2-7 | TRBV19 | - | 13 | TGTGCCAGTAGTAAGGACAGTGCCTACGAGCAGTACTTC | CASSKDSAYEQYF
TRBD2 | TRBJ2-3 | TRBV28 | - | 16 | TGTGCCAGCAGTTTAGCGGGAGGAGGGACCCCAGATACGCAGTATTTT | CASSLAGGGTPDTQYF
- | TRBJ2-3 | TRBV7-9 | - | 12 | TGTTCCAGCAGTCAGACAGCATATACGCAGTATTTT | CSSSQTAYTQYF
TRBD2 | TRBJ2-1 | TRBV7-9 | - | 14 | TGTGCCAGCAACCGTGTTGGGGGGGACAATGAGCAGTTCTTC | CASNRVGGDNEQFF
TRBD1 | TRBJ1-2 | TRBV7-9 | - | 14 | TGTGCCAGCAGCCAAAGGGACAGGGGGCATGGCTACACCTTC | CASSQRDRGHGYTF
TRBD2 | TRBJ2-1 | TRBV27 | - | 19 | TGTGCCAGCAGTACTCTGACTAGCGGGGGGGTCTTTTCCTACAATGAGCAGTTCTTC | CASSTLTSGGVFSYNEQFF
- | TRBJ2-1 | TRBV9 | - | 15 | TGTGCCAGCAGCCCAGACCAGGGGTCCTACAATGAGCAGTTCTTC | CASSPDQGSYNEQFF
- | TRBJ1-6 | TRBV4-1 | - | 15 | TGCGCCAGCAGCCAAGAGAGATTACCAAATTCACCCCTCCACTTT | CASSQERLPNSPLHF
- | TRBJ2-7 | TRBV7-9 | - | 15 | TGTGCCAGCAGCTTAGCCACGGGTCGTTCCTACGAGCAGTACTTC | CASSLATGRSYEQYF
- | TRBJ2-2 | TRBV19 | - | 13 | TGTGCCAGTAAAATGAGACAGAACGGGGAGCTGTTTTTT | CASKMRQNGELFF
- | TRBJ2-3 | TRBV11-1 | - | 14 | TGTGCCAGCAGCTACCGACTCCTAACAGATACGCAGTATTTT | CASSYRLLTDTQYF
- | TRBJ2-7 | TRBV4-1 | - | 16 | TGCGCCAGCAGCCAACTCGCGGGCCCACTCGGCTACGAGCAGTACTTC | CASSQLAGPLGYEQYF
TRBD2 | TRBJ2-2 | TRBV5-1 | - | 18 | TGCGCCAGCAGCCCCGGGACTAGCGGCGTAACGAACACCGGGGAGCTGTTTTTT | CASSPGTSGVTNTGELFF
TRBD1 | TRBJ2-1 | TRBV28 | - | 17 | TGTGCCAGCAGTCCCAATGTATGGACAGGATCCTACAATGAGCAGTTCTTC | CASSPNVWTGSYNEQFF
- | TRBJ1-1 | TRBV10-1 | - | 12 | TGCGCCAGCAGTGAGTGCAGGCCTGAAGCTTTCTTT | CASSECRPEAFF
- | TRBJ2-7 | TRBV19 | - | 13 | TGTGCCAGTAGTTGGGCAGCTGGCTACGAGCAGTACTTC | CASSWAAGYEQYF
- | TRBJ2-1 | TRBV6-5 | few | 12 | TGTGCCAGCAGCTCGACGGGAAATGAGCAGTTCTTC | CASSSTGNEQFF
- | TRBJ1-2 | TRBV6-5 | - | 14 | TGTGCCAGCAGTTATATCGAGGGAAGCAATGGCTACACCTTC | CASSYIEGSNGYTF
TRBD2 | TRBJ2-5 | TRBV2 | - | 18 | TGTGCCAGCAGGGCCTCCGGGACTAGCGGCTTACCCCGGGAGACCCAGTACTTC | CASRASGTSGLPRETQYF
- | TRBJ2-7 | TRBV5-1 | - | 12 | TGCGCCAGCAGCTTGCCTAGCTACGAGCAGTACTTC | CASSLPSYEQYF
TRBD1 | TRBJ2-7 | TRBV7-9 | - | 15 | TGTGCCAGCAGCTTAGGCAGGGGGTATGACTACGAGCAGTACTTC | CASSLGRGYDYEQYF
- | TRBJ2-7 | TRBV7-9 | - | 13 | TGTGCCAGCAGCAATCGGGGACTCTACGAGCAGTACTTC | CASSNRGLYEQYF
TRBD2 | TRBJ2-1 | TRBV11-3 | - | 17 | TGTGCCAGCAGCTTAGGGGCTAGCGGGGCGACCTACAATGAGCAGTTCTTC | CASSLGASGATYNEQFF
- | TRBJ2-7 | TRBV7-9 | - | 14 | TGTGCCACCATAAGATCCGAGTCTTCCTACGAGCAGTACTTC | CATIRSESSYEQYF
- | TRBJ2-3 | TRBV27 | - | 15 | TGTGCCAGCAGTTTATTTTCAACACGTACAGATACGCAGTATTTT | CASSLFSTRTDTQYF
- | TRBJ1-1 | TRBV9 | - | 14 | TGTGCCAGCAGCGTAGAGGAGGGTAGCACTGAAGCTTTCTTT | CASSVEEGSTEAFF
- | TRBJ1-6 | TRBV7-6 | - | 15 | TGTGCCAGCAGCTTCCGGGCAGGGTACAATTCACCCCTCCACTTT | CASSFRAGYNSPLHF
TRBD1 | TRBJ2-7 | TRBV14 | - | 16 | TGTGCCAGCAGCTTTCCAGACCCCGGGACAGCTTACGAGCAGTACTTC | CASSFPDPGTAYEQYF
- | TRBJ1-6 | TRBV11-2 | - | 15 | TGTGCCAGCAGTCCAGATGATTACTATAATTCACCCCTCCACTTT | CASSPDDYYNSPLHF
TRBD1 | TRBJ2-5 | TRBV15 | - | 15 | TGTGCCACAAAAGACAGGGCTCGATACGGGGAGACCCAGTACTTC | CATKDRARYGETQYF
- | TRBJ2-7 | TRBV5-1 | - | 15 | TGCGCCAGCAGTTATCATACACAGGGACCCTACGAGCAGTACTTC | CASSYHTQGPYEQYF
- | TRBJ2-3 | TRBV5-1 | - | 15 | TGCGCCAGCAGCTTTGACGGACAGTCTACAGATACGCAGTATTTT | CASSFDGQSTDTQYF
- | TRBJ1-6 | TRBV5-4 | - | 13 | TGTGCCAGTAGCGGACAGAATAATTCACCCCTCCACTTT | CASSGQNNSPLHF
TRBD1 | TRBJ2-3 | TRBV28 | - | 14 | TGTGCCAGCAGACAGACAGGGATCGCAGATACGCAGTATTTT | CASRQTGIADTQYF
TRBD2 | TRBJ2-3 | TRBV7-3 | - | 17 | TGTGCCAGCAGGCTTATGGGTCTAGCGGTCCACACAGATACGCAGTATTTT | CASRLMGLAVHTDTQYF
- | TRBJ2-6 | TRBV11-3 | - | 19 | TGTGCCAGCAGCTTAACAGGAGTAGTTGGGACTTCTGGGGCCAACGTCCTGACTTTC | CASSLTGVVGTSGANVLTF
TRBD1 | TRBJ2-5 | TRBV28 | - | 15 | TGTGCCAGCAGTCGATCCGGGACAGAACAAGAGACCCAGTACTTC | CASSRSGTEQETQYF
- | TRBJ2-7 | TRBV25-1 | - | 12 | TGTGCCAGCAGTGGGGGGGTGGACGAGCAGTACTTC | CASSGGVDEQYF
- | TRBJ2-2 | TRBV4-3 | - | 17 | TGCGCCAGCAGCCAAGTTGATAGCGTTATGTCCACCGGGGAGCTGTTTTTT | CASSQVDSVMSTGELFF
- | TRBJ1-1 | TRBV19 | - | 16 | TGTGCCAGTAGTATATGGGCGTTGGGTCAGGGGCCTGAAGCTTTCTTT | CASSIWALGQGPEAFF
TRBD2 | TRBJ2-1 | TRBV5-1 | - | 16 | TGCGCCAGCAGATTCTTAGCGGGAGTAACCTACAATGAGCAGTTCTTC | CASRFLAGVTYNEQFF
TRBD1 | TRBJ1-3 | TRBV2 | - | 17 | TGTGCCAGCAGAGCCGGGACAGGGTTTAACTCTGGAAACACCATATATTTT | CASRAGTGFNSGNTIYF
TRBD2 | TRBJ2-3 | TRBV7-2 | - | 18 | TGTGCCAGCAGCCCGACCCCTTTCTGGGGGGAGGGAGGCAATACGCAGTATTTT | CASSPTPFWGEGGNTQYF
- | TRBJ2-1 | TRBV5-1 | - | 15 | TGCGCCAGCAGCTTGGCCGACTACCCCTACAATGAGCAGTTCTTC | CASSLADYPYNEQFF
TRBD1 | TRBJ2-1 | TRBV5-4 | - | 15 | TGTGCCAGCAGCTTAGGACAGGGGCAGAACAATGAGCAGTTCTTC | CASSLGQGQNNEQFF
- | TRBJ2-5 | TRBV18 | - | 15 | TGTGCCAGCTCACCAGATCGAGCTCATCGAGAGACCCAGTACTTC | CASSPDRAHRETQYF
TRBD1 | TRBJ2-1 | TRBV5-6 | few | 14 | TGTGCCAGCAGTTGGACAGGGCCATACAATGAGCAGTTCTTC | CASSWTGPYNEQFF
- | TRBJ2-1 | TRBV2 | - | 15 | TGTGCCAGCAGTGTCGTGGTGGGGGGCTACAATGAGCAGTTCTTC | CASSVVVGGYNEQFF
TRBD1 | TRBJ1-2 | TRBV2 | - | 14 | TGTGCCAGCAGCGGGACAGAAGCTAACTATGGCTACACCTTC | CASSGTEANYGYTF
- | TRBJ1-1 | TRBV18 | - | 12 | TGTGCCAGCTGGGGCGGGAACACTGAAGCTTTCTTT | CASWGGNTEAFF
- | TRBJ2-4 | TRBV7-9 | - | 13 | TGTGCCAGCAGCCTTGCAGGGAAAGGCATTCAGTACTTC | CASSLAGKGIQYF
- | TRBJ2-1 | TRBV4-1 | - | 14 | TGCGCCAGCAGCCCCTCTGGAGCCTACAATGAGCAGTTCTTC | CASSPSGAYNEQFF
- | TRBJ2-2 | TRBV7-9 | few | 14 | TGTGCCAGCAGCCAAACAGAGTATACCGGGGAGCTGTTTTTT | CASSQTEYTGELFF
- | TRBJ2-5 | TRBV4-3 | - | 15 | TGCGCCAGCAGCCAAGATAGGCAGGGGTCGGAGACCCAGTACTTC | CASSQDRQGSETQYF